Shown below are 30 T cell receptor beta chains from a single sample sequenced in a study of T cell responses to AZD1222 COVID-19 vaccine. TCRdb's copy holds only in-frame clones and misses some; the assay was immunoSEQ multiplex PCR. The table records 150,000 to 200,000 clones, around 94% of them present only once. The specimen comprised peripheral blood, sampled on day 0 of AZD1222 vaccination. The receptors originated from an adult in good health.

The chain uses TRBV4-1 and TRBJ1-4; TRBD1 matches 7 bases. Germline CDR1 and CDR2: MGHRA and YSYEKL. The CDR3 has 15 residues. The V and J ends lost 3 bases and 3 bases, in that order; junction bases with no gene match: 4. The CDR3 DNA is TGCGCCAGCAGCCAGCGGACAGGTTCTAATGAAAAACTGTTTTTT. Its protein is CASSQRTGSNEKLFF.

The V and J genes are TRBV3-1 (or the pseudogene TRBV3-2) and TRBJ1-1; D gene ambiguous. The V end was cut by 3 bases, the J end by 0 bases, with 8 bases between. This CDR3 is 14 amino acids long. Germline CDR1 reads LGHDT; CDR2 reads YNNKEL (reference sequence). The CDR3 DNA reads TGTGCCAGCAGCCATGGACTTATGAACACTGAAGCTTTCTTT. Its translation: CASSHGLMNTEAFF.

V and J are TRBV12-3 or TRBV12-4 and TRBJ2-6, with D possibly TRBD1 on 5 matching bases. This CDR3 region has 13 residues. The V end lost 10 bases, the J end lost 1 base, and 8 bases lay between the germline ends. DNA for the CDR3: TGTGCCAACAGGATTTCTGGGGCCAACGTCCTGACTTTC. As protein: CANRISGANVLTF.

The chain couples TRBV3-1 (or the pseudogene TRBV3-2) to TRBJ2-3; D possibly corresponds to TRBD2 (6 bases). The germline CDR1 and CDR2 sequences are LGHDT and YNNKEL (reference sequence). V lost 4 bases and J 0 bases, leaving 14 bases between the germline ends. The CDR3 has 16 amino acids. DNA for the CDR3: TGTGCCAGCAGCCCATGGGGAGGAGAAAGCACAGATACGCAGTATTTT. Protein sequence: CASSPWGGESTDTQYF.

The chain recombines TRBV5-6 with TRBJ1-2; D gene unclear. CDR1 SGHDT and CDR2 YYEEEE come from the germline V gene. V dropped 3 bases and J dropped 3 bases, with 9 bases sitting between them. CDR3 length: 13 residues. The CDR3, as DNA: TGTGCCAGCAGCTCCACAGACCACTATGGCTACACCTTC. This encodes CASSSTDHYGYTF.

The J gene is TRBJ2-7, the V gene TRBV5-4; TRBD1 matches 7 bases. The V gene end was trimmed by 1 base and the J gene end by 2 bases; junction bases not matched to a gene: 3. This CDR3 region has 14 residues. Looked up from germline, CDR1 is SGHNT and CDR2 is YYREEE (reference sequence). CDR3 sequence (DNA): TGTGCCAGCAGCTTGAGGCAGGGGGCCTACGAGCAGTACTTC. This encodes CASSLRQGAYEQYF.

The chain links TRBV5-1 to TRBJ2-7; tentatively, D is TRBD2 (6 bases). Between the trimmed V and J ends, which lost 0 bases and 3 bases, there was a span of 16 bases. Germline CDR1 SGHRS, CDR2 YFSETQ. This CDR3 is 16 amino acids long. For the CDR3, the DNA is TGCGCCAGCAGCTTGGGGGGAGGTGAATTGGTCTACGAGCAGTACTTC. This translates into CASSLGGGELVYEQYF.

The chain has TRBV3-1 (or the pseudogene TRBV3-2) and TRBJ1-1; D is unresolved. Deletions cut 7 bases from V and 0 bases from J, with 12 bases between. This CDR3 is built from 14 residues. Germline CDR1 LGHDT, CDR2 YNNKEL (reference sequence). CDR3 nucleotides: TGTGCCAGCACCACCAGTAGGGTGAACACTGAAGCTTTCTTT. Translation gives CASTTSRVNTEAFF.

This clone occurred a few times. V gene TRBV10-2 combines with J gene TRBJ2-3; D gene uncertain. Germline loops: CDR1 WSHSY, CDR2 SAAADI. This CDR3 contains 14 residues. The V end was cut by 7 bases, the J end by 0 bases, with 11 bases between. Here the CDR3 reads CASTVQPSTDTQYF. The DNA for the CDR3 is TGCGCCAGCACCGTGCAGCCAAGCACAGATACGCAGTATTTT.

The chain links TRBV10-2 to TRBJ1-1, with D possibly TRBD1 on 6 matching bases. CDR1 is WSHSY and CDR2 is SAAADI in the germline V gene. This CDR3 is built from 20 residues. V was shortened by 1 base and J by 0 bases, with 24 bases between the two germline ends. The CDR3 coding sequence is TGCGCCAGCAGTGAGTTAGAGTATTTTGGGGGCCTCGCCATGAACACTGAAGCTTTCTTT. Its translation: CASSELEYFGGLAMNTEAFF.

This clone is a singleton in its sample. J is TRBJ1-1 and V is TRBV18, with a possible D match to TRBD1 (5 bases). Trimming stripped 3 bases from V and 2 bases from J, with 7 bases between. Per the germline V gene, CDR1 is KGHSH and CDR2 is LQKENI. The CDR3 consists of 13 residues. The CDR3 coding sequence is TGTGCCAGCTCACCGGGGGGTAACACTGAAGCTTTCTTT. Its protein product is CASSPGGNTEAFF.

Worth noting for this clone: Relative to the germline gene, one junction end is altered; a read error may explain this. The chain links TRBV29-1 to TRBJ2-3; weak D call: TRBD2 (6 bases). Per germline, CDR1 SQVTM and CDR2 ANQGSEA. The CDR3 covers 21 residues. DNA for the CDR3: TGCAGCGTTGAAGATTGGTCGACGCGGGATCGGGACTTCCCCCGCACGGATACGCAGTATTTT. This translates into CSVEDWSTRDRDFPRTDTQYF.

CDR3 coding DNA: TGTGCCACCAGTGACCTCAGGGTCGGTGGCGGCTACACCTTC. Translating gives CATSDLRVGGGYTF. This rearrangement joins TRBV24-1 to TRBJ1-2; D may be TRBD1 (5 bases). CDR3 length: 14 residues. V was clipped by 4 bases and J by 8 bases, with 16 bases between them. CDR1 is KGHDR and CDR2 is SFDVKD in the germline V gene.

The genes are TRBV15 and TRBJ1-1; D remains ambiguous. The germline gives CDR1 LNHNV, CDR2 YYDKDF (reference sequence). This CDR3 spans 12 amino acids. The V gene lost 3 bases and the J gene lost 8 bases, with 10 bases spanning the gap. The CDR3 nucleotides read TGTGCCACCAGCAGGGATGACGGGGAAGCTTTCTTT. Translating gives CATSRDDGEAFF.

The V call is TRBV10-3, the J call TRBJ1-1; D gene ambiguous. Germline V gives CDR1 ENHRY, CDR2 SYGVKD. V lost 6 bases and J 2 bases, leaving 4 bases between the germline ends. The CDR3 is 11 residues long. CDR3 sequence reads: CAIRNNTEAFF. CDR3 coding DNA: TGTGCCATCAGGAATAACACTGAAGCTTTCTTT.

The chain employs TRBV7-9 and TRBJ2-7, with 8 bases aligning to TRBD2. The CDR3 is 13 amino acids. J lost 7 bases, V lost 5 bases, and 7 bases had no gene match. CDR1 is SEHNR and CDR2 is FQNEAQ in the germline V gene (reference sequence). The CDR3 DNA is TGTGCCAGCAGCCCGGGGGGGCAAACAGAGCAGTACTTC. It is translated as CASSPGGQTEQYF.

The chain combines TRBV7-2 with TRBJ2-7, with D possibly called TRBD1 or TRBD2 (5 bases each). V was shortened by 5 bases and J by 4 bases, with 15 bases between the two germline ends. The V gene's germline CDR1 is SGHTA and CDR2 FQGNSA. The CDR3 is 14 amino acids. The CDR3 bases are TGTGCCAGCAGCCCGGGACCGGTCCGTTACGAGCAGTACTTC. As protein: CASSPGPVRYEQYF.

The chain has TRBV12-3 or TRBV12-4 and TRBJ1-1; D is unclear. Trimming took 1 base from V and 6 from J, leaving 6 bases between them. The length of the CDR3 is 12 residues. The CDR3 bases are TGTGCCAGCAGTTTAGTACTGGCTGAAGCTTTCTTT. As protein: CASSLVLAEAFF.

This clone was counted a single time. The chain is built from TRBV9 and TRBJ1-3; D is unclear. The CDR3 length is 13 residues. The germline gives CDR1 SGDLS, CDR2 YYNGEE. Trimming stripped 1 base from V and 2 bases from J, with 4 bases between. CDR3: CASSVSTGNTIYF. CDR3 nucleotides: TGTGCCAGCAGCGTATCGACTGGAAACACCATATATTTT.

The chain links TRBV4-3 to TRBJ2-1; 9 nucleotides match TRBD2. J gave up 5 bases and V 0 bases, and 8 bases lay outside the gene matches. CDR3 size: 17 residues. The germline gives CDR1 LGHNA, CDR2 YSLEER. The CDR3 loop reads CASSQDRVTSGNNEQFF. CDR3 DNA: TGCGCCAGCAGCCAAGATCGAGTGACTAGCGGCAACAATGAGCAGTTCTTC.

This clone was found once. This chain uses TRBV15 with TRBJ1-3; the D is unclear. The V end lost 8 bases, the J end lost 0 bases, and 8 bases lay between the germline ends. The germline gives CDR1 LNHNV, CDR2 YYDKDF (reference sequence). This CDR3 spans 13 amino acids. CDR3 nucleotides: TGTGCCACCTCGCGGGGCTCTGGAAACACCATATATTTT. Translated, it gives CATSRGSGNTIYF.

The V call is TRBV29-1, the J call TRBJ1-2, with 10 bases fitting TRBD1. The CDR3 runs 14 residues. V shed 6 bases, J shed 4 bases, and the junction held 8 bases outside the gene matches. Germline V CDR1 and CDR2: SQVTM, ANQGSEA. CDR3: CSVARGQGTYGYTF. The DNA for the CDR3 is TGCAGCGTCGCAAGGGGACAGGGGACCTATGGCTACACCTTC.

This clone has a single count. The chain combines TRBV2 with TRBJ1-1, with D possibly TRBD1 on 6 matching bases. The germline gives CDR1 SNHLY, CDR2 FYNNEI. Trimming pared 4 bases from V and 8 bases from J, leaving 11 bases between. The length of the CDR3 is 12 residues. The CDR3 protein is CASSGDRREAFF. As DNA, the CDR3 is TGTGCCAGCAGTGGTGACAGGCGAGAAGCTTTCTTT.

This chain connects TRBV2 to TRBJ1-2, with D maybe TRBD1 (5 bases). Trimming stripped 7 bases from V and 0 bases from J, with 12 bases between. CDR3 length: 14 residues. Germline V CDR1 and CDR2: SNHLY, FYNNEI. CDR3 DNA: TGTGCCAGCAAAGGGGCCTTAGCTAACTATGGCTACACCTTC. It encodes CASKGALANYGYTF.

A single count supports this clone. This chain uses TRBV3-1 (or the pseudogene TRBV3-2) with TRBJ1-3; D possibly corresponds to TRBD1 (5 bases). The CDR3 contains 14 residues. Looked up from germline, CDR1 is LGHDT and CDR2 is YNNKEL (reference sequence). Trimming pared 4 bases from V and 2 bases from J, leaving 9 bases between. The CDR3 is CASSPSRAGNTIYF. CDR3 bases: TGTGCCAGCAGCCCCTCCAGGGCTGGAAACACCATATATTTT.

The J gene is TRBJ2-6, the V gene TRBV7-9; D possibly corresponds to TRBD2 (5 bases). The CDR3 covers 16 residues. V was cut by 6 bases and J by 0 bases, with 12 bases left in between. Germline CDR1 is SEHNR and CDR2 is FQNEAQ (reference sequence). The CDR3 sequence is CASSSGIRSGANVLTF. The CDR3 DNA reads TGTGCCAGCAGTTCGGGGATCCGCTCTGGGGCCAACGTCCTGACTTTC.

This clone was seen only once. The chain carries TRBV6-1 and TRBJ2-2, with D uncertain. CDR1 is MNHNS and CDR2 is SASEGT in the germline V gene. V was cut by 3 bases and J by 7 bases, with 6 bases left in between. This CDR3 comprises 12 residues. The CDR3 is CASSEDVGELFF. For the CDR3, the DNA is TGTGCCAGCAGTGAGGACGTCGGGGAGCTGTTTTTT.

V gene TRBV3-1 (or the pseudogene TRBV3-2) combines with J gene TRBJ1-2, with D hard to call. Germline V gene lookup returns CDR1 LGHDT and CDR2 YNNKEL (reference sequence). The CDR3 loop spans 13 amino acids. V was pared by 0 bases and J by 5 bases, with 7 bases between. In DNA, the CDR3 is TGTGCCAGCAGCCAAGAAACAGCTTATGGCTACACCTTC. Its translation: CASSQETAYGYTF.

The genes are TRBV19 and TRBJ1-2; D perhaps matches TRBD1 (6 bases). The V end was cut by 6 bases, the J end by 4 bases, with 21 bases between. Per the germline V gene, CDR1 is LNHDA and CDR2 is SQIVND (reference sequence). This CDR3 region has 16 residues. The CDR3 is CASSDPGGARGYGYTF. The CDR3 coding sequence is TGTGCCAGTAGCGACCCCGGGGGGGCGCGGGGCTATGGCTACACCTTC.

The V call is TRBV7-2, the J call TRBJ1-3; D call uncertain. The CDR3 has 14 amino acids. In germline, CDR1 is SGHTA, CDR2 FQGNSA. Trimming pared 5 bases from V and 3 bases from J, leaving 11 bases between. The CDR3 region has the DNA TGTGCCAGCAGCCCTTCGCACGGTGGAAACACCATATATTTT. This gives the protein CASSPSHGGNTIYF.